This TCR beta chain was identified in a study of cytomegalovirus exposure and HLA in healthy donors. The CDR3 spans 16 residues. The ends were cut back, 2 bases at V and 1 base at J, with 12 bases in the middle. In germline, CDR1 is MNHNS, CDR2 SASEGT. Primers: 60 Vbeta forward and 13 Jbeta reverse. The assay was immunoSEQ multiplex PCR, and TCRdb's table has in-frame clones only and misses some. The data include approximately 140,000 clones; the top ten clones carry around 2.2%. The TCR was taken from a young woman in good health and CMV-seronegative. V usage is TRBV6-1 and J usage is TRBJ1-3; tentatively, D is TRBD1 (6 bases). Material: PBMCs. CDR3 in amino acids: CASSEQTGLSGNTIYF. Here the CDR3 DNA reads TGTGCCAGCAGTGAACAGACAGGCCTATCTGGAAACACCATATATTTT.